Given below is one T cell receptor (beta chain) in context. The sample originates from a study of shared clonotypes between healthy human individuals. The overall study: Participating donors consisted of two women and a few men aged 18 to 49.

Profiling relied on immunoSEQ multiplex PCR, and the TCRdb table lists in-frame clones only, not all of them. In the table there are about 640,000 clones, 72% of which are singletons. The V gene's germline CDR1 is SGHTA and CDR2 FQGNSA. The CDR3 runs 13 residues. Trimming stripped 5 bases from V and 3 bases from J, with 10 bases between. The rearrangement links TRBV7-2 to TRBJ1-1, with a tentative D call TRBD1 (6 bases). The TCR comes from a woman in her twenties or thirties in good health. Sequenced: memory CD4+ T cells sorted from blood. Subset denoted: CD45RA-negative fraction. The CDR3 reads CASSIGQYTEAFF. The CDR3 DNA reads TGTGCCAGCAGCATAGGACAGTACACTGAAGCTTTCTTT.